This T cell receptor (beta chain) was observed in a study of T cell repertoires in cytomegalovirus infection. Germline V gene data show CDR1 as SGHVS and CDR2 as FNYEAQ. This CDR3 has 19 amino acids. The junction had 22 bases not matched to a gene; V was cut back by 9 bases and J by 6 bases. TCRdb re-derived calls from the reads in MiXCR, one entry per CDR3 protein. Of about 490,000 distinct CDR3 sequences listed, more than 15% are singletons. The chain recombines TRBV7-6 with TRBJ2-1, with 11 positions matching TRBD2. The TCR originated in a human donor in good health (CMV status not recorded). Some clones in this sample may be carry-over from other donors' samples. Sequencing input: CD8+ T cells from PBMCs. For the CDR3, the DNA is TGTGCCAGAAGCCCCCCCTTAGCGGGAGGGCCGGCCAACCGCAATGAGCAGTTCTTC. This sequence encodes CARSPPLAGGPANRNEQFF.